The 24 T cell receptor beta chains listed next were all sequenced from one sample in a study of T cells after yellow fever vaccination. A single record per CDR3 protein comes from TCRdb applying MiXCR to the 5' RACE reads. This sample carries hundreds of thousands of distinct CDR3 sequences, approximately 9% of them seen once, and the ten largest clones take roughly 18%. The sequences come from PBMCs, collected on the day of the first yellow fever vaccination. The origin of the receptors is a man aged 18 to 30 who received the YFV17D yellow fever vaccine.

The rearrangement joins TRBV7-6 to TRBJ2-2; no definite D call. CDR1 and CDR2 from the germline V gene are SGHVS and FNYEAQ. The CDR3 runs to 16 residues. The V end was cut by 5 bases, the J end by 3 bases, with 16 bases between. The CDR3 bases are TGTGCCAGCAGCGCCTTGGACCCGGCCTACACCGGGGAGCTGTTTTTT. It is translated as CASSALDPAYTGELFF.

The chain is built from TRBV24-1 and TRBJ1-1; D may be TRBD1 (6 bases). The CDR3 totals 14 residues. Germline lookup yields CDR1 KGHDR and CDR2 SFDVKD. Between the trimmed V and J ends, which lost 7 bases and 0 bases, there was a span of 11 bases. CDR3 bases: TGTGCCACCAGGGCCACAGGGTTGAACACTGAAGCTTTCTTT. It codes for CATRATGLNTEAFF.

This clonotype was recorded many times. The V gene is TRBV9, the J gene TRBJ2-5; no firm D call. CDR1 and CDR2 (germline): SGDLS, YYNGEE. Trimming pared 0 bases from V and 5 bases from J, leaving 8 bases between. This CDR3 has 13 residues. CDR3 nucleotides: TGTGCCAGCAGCGTAGGCGTGTATGAGACCCAGTACTTC. Its protein is CASSVGVYETQYF.

This chain uses TRBV5-5 with TRBJ2-7; D may be TRBD1 or TRBD2 (6 bases each). The germline V gene encodes CDR1 SGHKS and CDR2 YYEKEE (reference sequence). V was clipped by 0 bases and J by 3 bases, with 10 bases between them. This CDR3 region has 14 residues. In DNA, the CDR3 is TGTGCCAGCAGCTTGGCCGAGGGGGGCTACGAGCAGTACGTC. Translated, it gives CASSLAEGGYEQYV.

The CDR3 sequence is CASSLGVGEQFF. CDR3 in DNA: TGTGCCAGCAGCTTGGGTGTAGGTGAGCAGTTCTTC. The V call is TRBV5-6, the J call TRBJ2-1; no definite D call. Germline loops: CDR1 SGHDT, CDR2 YYEEEE. The V end was cut by 0 bases, the J end by 9 bases, with 7 bases between. There are 12 residues in the CDR3. The full variable domain, in which reference TRBV5-6 and TRBJ2-1 provide the parts outside the CDR3, is DAGVTQSPTHLIKTRGQQVTLRCSPKSGHDTVSWYQQALGQGPQFIFQYYEEEERQRGNFPDRFSGHQFPNYSSELNVNALLLGDSALYLCASSLGVGEQFFGPGTRLTVL.

This clonotype was detected ten times or more. The chain employs TRBV5-5 and TRBJ2-3; perhaps TRBD2 as D (5 bases). Trimming took 1 base from V and 6 from J, leaving 15 bases between them. The CDR3 consists of 15 residues. Germline loops: CDR1 SGHKS, CDR2 YYEKEE (reference sequence). CDR3 in amino acids: CASSLLVRGGDTQYF. The CDR3 region has the DNA TGTGCCAGCAGCTTGCTCGTTCGGGGTGGCGATACGCAGTATTTT. The variable domain in full, with the rest retrieved from reference TRBV5-5 and TRBJ2-3, is DAGVTQSPTHLIKTRGQQVTLRCSPISGHKSVSWYQQVLGQGPQFIFQYYEKEERGRGNFPDRFSARQFPNYSSELNVNALLLGDSALYLCASSLLVRGGDTQYFGPGTRLTVL.

The chain employs TRBV7-9 and TRBJ2-5; unclear D gene. The CDR3 is 12 amino acids. Per germline, CDR1 SEHNR and CDR2 FQNEAQ (reference sequence). V shed 6 bases and J shed 4 bases, with 9 bases lying between them. The CDR3 loop is CASRETRETQYF. The CDR3 DNA is TGTGCCAGCAGGGAGACAAGAGAGACCCAGTACTTC. Supplemented by reference TRBV7-9 and TRBJ2-5, the full variable domain reads DTGVSQNPRHKITKRGQNVTFRCDPISEHNRLYWYRQTLGQGPEFLTYFQNEAQLEKSRLLSDRFSAERPKGSFSTLEIQRTEQGDSAMYLCASRETRETQYFGPGTRLLVL.

This clonotype was observed a few times. The V call is TRBV7-3, the J call TRBJ1-1, with D unclear. V was cut by 4 bases and J by 3 bases, with 9 bases left in between. This CDR3 comprises 13 residues. The germline CDR1 and CDR2 sequences are SGHTA and FQGTGA. The CDR3 DNA reads TGTGCCAGCAGCTCGAACTTCTACACTGAAGCTTTCTTT. Translating gives CASSSNFYTEAFF.

J is TRBJ2-1 and V is TRBV20-1; 8 positions match TRBD2. The germline V gene has CDR1 DFQATT and CDR2 SNEGSKA (reference sequence). V lost 3 bases, J lost 3 bases, and 4 bases stayed unmatched. The CDR3 has 14 residues. The CDR3 DNA reads as TGCAGTGCTAGGTACCGGGGGGGCTACAATGAGCAGTTCTTC. The encoded protein is CSARYRGGYNEQFF.

This chain uses TRBV20-1 with TRBJ2-5; D is possibly TRBD2 (5 bases). Looked up from germline, CDR1 is DFQATT and CDR2 is SNEGSKA (reference sequence). This CDR3 has 16 amino acids. Deletions cut 2 bases from V and 2 bases from J, with 18 bases between. In DNA form, the CDR3 reads TGCAGTGCTAGACACCGAAAGGAGGCAGTTCAAGAGACCCAGTACTTC. Translating it yields CSARHRKEAVQETQYF.

The CDR3 region has the DNA TGTGCCAGCAGTCGACCACAGGCTGTTGAAGCTTTCTTT. Its protein product is CASSRPQAVEAFF. The chain carries TRBV5-8 and TRBJ1-1; possible D gene TRBD1, 5 bases. V lost 5 bases to trimming and J lost 7 bases, with 15 bases between them. Germline CDR1 SGHTS, CDR2 YDEGEE. This CDR3 region has 13 residues.

This clonotype was detected a few times. The gene calls are TRBV18 and TRBJ2-7, with TRBD2 identical over 10 bases. CDR3 length equals 16 residues. Germline V gives CDR1 KGHSH, CDR2 LQKENI. V was pared by 1 base and J by 4 bases, with 7 bases of the junction left unmatched. DNA of the CDR3: TGTGCCAGCTCACCACAGGGACTAGCGAGGTTTTACGAGCAGTACTTC. Amino acid sequence: CASSPQGLARFYEQYF.

This clonotype has just a few counts. The chain couples TRBV5-1 to TRBJ1-1; no reliable D call. The V end lost 6 bases, the J end lost 4 bases, and 16 bases lay between the germline ends. Germline V gives CDR1 SGHRS, CDR2 YFSETQ. The CDR3 runs 14 residues. CDR3 protein: CASKSASGGTEAFF. As DNA, the CDR3 is TGCGCCAGCAAGAGCGCCAGCGGTGGCACTGAAGCTTTCTTT. The whole variable domain, remainder taken from reference TRBV5-1 and TRBJ1-1, is KAGVTQTPRYLIKTRGQQVTLSCSPISGHRSVSWYQQTPGQGLQFLFEYFSETQRNKGNFPGRFSGRQFSNSRSEMNVSTLELGDSALYLCASKSASGGTEAFFGQGTRLTVV.

This clonotype appeared a few times. V usage is TRBV7-2 and J usage is TRBJ2-1, with 7 bases matching TRBD1. CDR3 size: 14 residues. Germline V gives CDR1 SGHTA, CDR2 FQGNSA. With 3 bases clipped from V and 7 bases from J, the junction kept 6 bases outside the gene matches. This CDR3 is CASSFWTGLNEQFF. The DNA for the CDR3 is TGTGCCAGCAGCTTCTGGACAGGCTTAAATGAGCAGTTCTTC.

This clonotype came up many times. The gene calls are TRBV20-1 and TRBJ1-1; D not resolved. Germline loops: CDR1 DFQATT, CDR2 SNEGSKA (reference sequence). The V gene lost 1 base and the J gene lost 10 bases, with 7 bases spanning the gap. The CDR3 is made up of 10 amino acids. The CDR3, as DNA: TGCAGTGCTAGAGTAGTTACAGCTTTCTTT. This translates into CSARVVTAFF.

This clonotype has just a few counts. The gene calls are TRBV3-1 and TRBJ1-1; D not certain. The CDR3 has 11 residues. V shed 2 bases and J shed 6 bases, with 4 bases lying between them. Germline V gives CDR1 LGHDT, CDR2 YNNKEL (reference sequence). The CDR3 is CASSQSSEAFF. The CDR3 DNA reads TGTGCCAGCAGCCAAAGTTCTGAAGCTTTCTTT.

The chain has TRBV5-6 and TRBJ2-3; D not certain. Germline CDR1 SGHDT, CDR2 YYEEEE. The CDR3 loop spans 12 amino acids. Trimming took off 2 bases at V and 5 bases at J, with 6 bases between the two ends. The CDR3 sequence: CASSFPQDTQYF. CDR3 bases: TGTGCCAGCAGCTTCCCACAAGATACGCAGTATTTT.

The rearrangement links TRBV13 to TRBJ2-1, with 16 nucleotides matching TRBD2. The CDR3 loop spans 16 amino acids. Unmatched junction bases numbered 10, after V lost 2 bases and J lost 15 bases. Germline V CDR1 and CDR2: PRHDT, FYEKMQ (reference sequence). The CDR3 protein is CASSLQGLAGGLVPFF. The DNA for the CDR3 is TGTGCCAGCAGCTTACAGGGACTAGCGGGGGGGCTTGTTCCGTTCTTC.

This clonotype was counted only a few times. The rearrangement joins TRBV6-1 to TRBJ2-5; D might be TRBD1 (6 bases). The CDR3 is 13 residues long. V lost 6 bases and J lost 5, with 13 bases in between. Germline CDR1 MNHNS, CDR2 SASEGT. Here the CDR3 DNA reads TGTGCCAGCAGCCGTCGTAGGGGGGAGACCCAGTACTTC. Residues: CASSRRRGETQYF.

This chain links TRBV18 with TRBJ1-5; D gene uncertain. The V and J ends lost 3 bases and 5 bases respectively, with 14 bases between them. The CDR3 spans 15 residues. The germline CDR1 and CDR2 sequences are KGHSH and LQKENI. The CDR3 DNA reads as TGTGCCAGCTCACCGTCCGGGTCCTCTGATCAGCCCCAGCATTTT. It yields the protein CASSPSGSSDQPQHF.

This clonotype showed up many times. The V gene is TRBV5-6, the J gene TRBJ2-2; a possible D gene is TRBD1 (5 bases). The CDR3 is made up of 21 amino acids. CDR1 and CDR2 from the germline V gene are SGHDT and YYEEEE. The ends were cut back, 0 bases at V and 4 bases at J, with 28 bases in the middle. The CDR3 DNA sequence: TGTGCCAGCAGCTTGGTGTCGTTGTGGCAGGGTGGGATTGGAGTCACCGGGGAGCTGTTTTTT. Protein: CASSLVSLWQGGIGVTGELFF.

This chain joins TRBV18 and TRBJ2-1; D unresolved. V dropped 3 bases and J dropped 0 bases, with 15 bases sitting between them. Germline V gene data show CDR1 as KGHSH and CDR2 as LQKENI. The CDR3 consists of 17 residues. The CDR3 protein is CASSPRTLRTSYNEQFF. CDR3 nucleotides: TGTGCCAGCTCACCCCGGACCCTAAGAACCTCCTACAATGAGCAGTTCTTC.

This clonotype was recorded at least ten times. The CDR3 loop reads CASSRPDTQYF. The CDR3 bases are TGTGCCAGCAGTCGGCCAGATACGCAGTATTTT. The chain employs TRBV6-2 or TRBV6-3 and TRBJ2-3; D uncertain. Germline lookup yields CDR1 MNHEY and CDR2 SVGEGT. With 5 bases removed from V and 4 bases from J, the gap between germline ends came to 4 bases. The CDR3 covers 11 residues.

The table lists this clonotype with many counts. CDR3 nucleotide sequence: TGTGCCAGCAGCTTATCCACTACGGATACGCAGTATTTT. Translating it yields CASSLSTTDTQYF. This rearrangement joins TRBV7-9 to TRBJ2-3; D is undetermined. CDR1 SEHNR and CDR2 FQNEAQ come from the germline V gene (reference sequence). The V and J ends lost 2 bases and 6 bases respectively, with 9 bases between them. This CDR3 is 13 amino acids long.